This T cell receptor (beta chain) originates from a study of blood T cell repertoires in COVID-19. Only a few counts were recorded for this clone. The protocol was immunoSEQ multiplex PCR, while the TCRdb copy is restricted to in-frame clones and leaves out a portion. There are 30,000 or so clones in the sample; about 86% occur only once, and 5.5% to 6.5% lies in the top ten. CDR1 and CDR2 from the germline V gene are MDHEN and SYDVKM. The CDR3 has 16 residues. Trimming took 6 bases from V and 2 from J; bases not matched to a gene: 11. The J gene is TRBJ1-2, the V gene TRBV28, with 8 positions matching TRBD1. Sequenced: peripheral blood. The sequence was obtained from a woman aged 80 or older with active or convalescent COVID-19. This chain's CDR3 is CASSTIRTGNNYGYTF. CDR3 DNA: TGTGCCAGCAGCACAATTCGGACAGGGAACAACTATGGCTACACCTTC.